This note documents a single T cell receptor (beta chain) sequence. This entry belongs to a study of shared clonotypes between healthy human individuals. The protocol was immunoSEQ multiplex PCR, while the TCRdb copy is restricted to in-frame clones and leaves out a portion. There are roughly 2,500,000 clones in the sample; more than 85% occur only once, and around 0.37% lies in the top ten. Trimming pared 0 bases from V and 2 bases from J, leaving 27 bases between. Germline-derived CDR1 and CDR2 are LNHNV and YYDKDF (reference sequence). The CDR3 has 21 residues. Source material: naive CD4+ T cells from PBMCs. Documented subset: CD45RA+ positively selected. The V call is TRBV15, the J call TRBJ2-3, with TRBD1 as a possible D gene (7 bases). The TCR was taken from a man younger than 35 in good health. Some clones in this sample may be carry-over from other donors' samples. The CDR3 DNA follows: TGTGCCACCAGCAGAGATTTGCCCCCAGTGGAGGGGGCCCGGGTCACAGATACGCAGTATTTT. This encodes CATSRDLPPVEGARVTDTQYF.